The 10 T cell receptor beta chains listed next were all sequenced from one sample in a study of naive and memory T cell subsets. Both TRBC1 and TRBC2 were covered by a beta constant-region primer of two equimolar oligonucleotides. Nested alpha and beta constant-region primers with the SP2 primer drove four PCR rounds on ligated cDNA. TCRdb reanalysed the UMI-ligation and nested PCR reads using MiXCR and keeps one entry per CDR3 protein. The data show just over 80,000 distinct CDR3 sequences, around 9% seen once. The sample was naive CD8+ T cells from blood. The receptors come from a human donor in good health.

This clonotype was detected only a few times. This chain joins TRBV11-2 and TRBJ2-6; TRBD1 matches at 7 bases. V shed 1 base and J 0 bases; nucleotides not matched to a gene: 6. Germline lookup yields CDR1 SGHAT and CDR2 FQNNGV. This CDR3 spans 18 amino acids. The CDR3 region has the DNA TGTGCCAGCAGCTTAGGAGGGGGCCAAAGCTCTGGGGCCAACGTCCTGACTTTC. The encoded protein is CASSLGGGQSSGANVLTF.

The chain couples TRBV4-2 to TRBJ1-3, with D tentatively TRBD1 (5 bases). Trimming removed 1 base from V and 0 bases from J, with 22 bases in between. CDR3 length: 20 amino acids. Germline CDR1 reads LGHNA; CDR2 reads YNFKEQ. The CDR3: CASSQVSQGLVGNSGNTIYF. The CDR3 DNA sequence: TGTGCCAGCAGCCAAGTCTCCCAGGGCCTAGTGGGAAACTCTGGAAACACCATATATTTT.

This CDR3 is CASSVNMGELFF. CDR3 DNA: TGTGCCAGCAGCGTCAATATGGGGGAGCTGTTTTTT. The chain employs TRBV9 and TRBJ2-2; no firm D call. In germline, CDR1 is SGDLS, CDR2 YYNGEE. V gave up 2 bases and J gave up 8 bases, with 7 bases separating them. This CDR3 region has 12 residues.

This clonotype was seen a few times. CDR3 protein: CASSGQGAEKLFF. The CDR3 DNA reads TGCGCCAGCAGCGGACAGGGGGCCGAAAAACTGTTTTTT. The gene calls are TRBV4-3 and TRBJ1-4; 11 bases agree with TRBD1. The CDR3 length is 13 residues. V lost 5 bases to trimming and J lost 8 bases; unmatched junction nucleotides: 1. Germline V lookup: CDR1 LGHNA, CDR2 YSLEER.

The CDR3: CASRQNNEQFF. The CDR3 DNA sequence: TGTGCCAGCAGACAAAACAATGAGCAGTTCTTC. The V call is TRBV27, the J call TRBJ2-1; D is uncertain. The CDR3 contains 11 residues. Trimming took 6 bases from V and 5 from J, leaving 5 bases between them. From germline, CDR1 is MNHEY and CDR2 SMNVEV (reference sequence).

This clonotype was recorded many times. This sequence joins TRBV12-5 and TRBJ2-3; D is uncertain. The germline V and J ends were trimmed by 3 bases and 0 bases, with 13 bases remaining between them. The germline V gene has CDR1 LGHNT and CDR2 FRNRAP. There are 16 residues in the CDR3. The CDR3, as DNA: TGTGCTAGTGGTTTCCCTGATGGGTCTAGCACAGATACGCAGTATTTT. The encoded protein is CASGFPDGSSTDTQYF.

V usage is TRBV28 and J usage is TRBJ2-7, with D unclear. The V gene lost 4 bases and the J gene lost 1 base, with 11 bases spanning the gap. Germline values: CDR1 MDHEN, CDR2 SYDVKM. The length of the CDR3 is 14 residues. This CDR3 is CASSSWTDSYEQYF. The CDR3 DNA reads as TGTGCCAGCAGTTCCTGGACGGATTCCTACGAGCAGTACTTC.

Ten or more counts support this clonotype. V gene TRBV20-1 combines with J gene TRBJ2-3; D may correspond to TRBD1 or TRBD2 (6 bases each). The CDR3 spans 17 residues. V gave up 6 bases and J gave up 2 bases, with 24 bases separating them. Germline values: CDR1 DFQATT, CDR2 SNEGSKA (reference sequence). The CDR3 spells CSARGPTGAKFTDTQYF. The CDR3, as DNA: TGCAGTGCCAGGGGTCCCACGGGAGCGAAATTCACAGATACGCAGTATTTT.

This clonotype has ten or more counts. The rearrangement links TRBV3-1 to TRBJ2-7, with 9 bases fitting TRBD2. After removal of 4 bases from V and 1 base from J, the junction contained 26 bases not matched to a gene. Germline lookup yields CDR1 LGHDT and CDR2 YNNKEL (reference sequence). This CDR3 contains 22 residues. The CDR3 loop is CASSPSEIAGVSYERVSYEQYF. CDR3 sequence (DNA): TGTGCCAGCAGCCCAAGCGAGATAGCGGGAGTATCCTACGAGCGAGTATCCTACGAGCAGTACTTC.

J is TRBJ2-6 and V is TRBV29-1; TRBD1 matches 9 bases. The CDR3 sequence is 16 residues long. V was pared by 6 bases and J by 1 base, with 7 bases of the junction left unmatched. Germline V gene lookup returns CDR1 SQVTM and CDR2 ANQGSEA. CDR3 in DNA: TGCAGCGTCATGGACAGGGGATTGTCTGGGGCCAACGTCCTGACTTTC. Its translation is CSVMDRGLSGANVLTF.